The clone carrying this T cell receptor beta chain turned up a few times. One entry per CDR3 protein results from TCRdb running MiXCR on the 5' RACE reads. The table records 250,000 or so distinct CDR3 sequences, about 8% of them present only once. This CDR3 contains 12 residues. Germline CDR1 DFQATT, CDR2 SNEGSKA (reference sequence). This specimen belongs to a study of identical twins. These records were also assigned to another study, of yellow fever vaccine responses in identical twins.

This clonotype originated in a woman aged 18 to 35 in good health. Sequences were obtained from CD8+ T cells sorted from blood. The J gene is TRBJ2-5, the V gene TRBV20-1; TRBD2 is a possible D gene (6 bases). CDR3 DNA: TGCAGGCCTCGGGACTCCGGAGGGACCCAGTACTTC. Amino acid sequence: CRPRDSGGTQYF.